Listed below are T cell receptor beta chains from one sample, sequenced in a study of blood T cell repertoires in COVID-19. The repertoire was sequenced with immunoSEQ multiplex PCR; TCRdb's copy has only in-frame clones and lacks some. This repertoire shows under 250,000 clones, about 86% found once; its top ten account for about 5.9%. The sample comprised peripheral blood. The receptors stem from a man aged 55 to 70 with acute or convalescent COVID-19. Both conserved end residues are part of each CDR3. D genes are given only for firm matches. The size of a clone is reported for some rows only, either as once, few or many, or as a class for expanded clones.

V gene	J gene	D gene	clone size	CDR3 protein	CDR3 DNA
TRBV28	TRBJ2-1	TRBD2	-	CASTEKGLATNEQFF	TGTGCCAGCACCGAAAAGGGACTAGCAACCAATGAGCAGTTCTTC
TRBV7-3	TRBJ2-2	TRBD2	-	CASSLAGGRNTGELFF	TGTGCCAGCAGCTTAGCGGGAGGACGTAACACCGGGGAGCTGTTTTTT
TRBV5-1	TRBJ2-1	TRBD1	-	CASSLGDRDYNEQFF	TGCGCCAGCAGCTTGGGAGACAGGGACTACAATGAGCAGTTCTTC
TRBV18	TRBJ2-3	-	-	CASSLSHGGIYTDTQYF	TGTGCCAGCTCCCTTTCGCATGGCGGGATATACACAGATACGCAGTATTTT
TRBV28	TRBJ2-7	TRBD2	once	CASSPRGGKGSGAPYEQYF	TGTGCCAGCAGTCCACGGGGAGGGAAGGGGTCGGGAGCGCCGTACGAGCAGTACTTC
TRBV10-3	TRBJ1-5	-	-	CAIRGQGSNQPQHF	TGTGCCATCAGAGGACAAGGGTCCAATCAGCCCCAGCATTTT
TRBV6-5	TRBJ1-1	TRBD1	-	CASSYGPGGAFEAFF	TGTGCCAGCAGTTACGGCCCAGGGGGCGCGTTTGAAGCTTTCTTT
TRBV30	TRBJ1-6	-	-	CAWSLGQQSYNSPLHF	TGTGCCTGGAGCTTAGGACAGCAATCCTATAATTCACCCCTCCACTTT
TRBV28	TRBJ2-5	-	-	CASSSTRGETQYF	TGTGCCAGCAGTTCCACCAGGGGAGAGACCCAGTACTTC
TRBV2	TRBJ2-7	TRBD2	-	CASRGDYEQYF	TGTGCCAGCCGGGGGGACTACGAGCAGTACTTC
TRBV6-4	TRBJ2-1	TRBD2	-	CASRQLAGVRYEQFF	TGTGCCAGCAGACAACTAGCGGGAGTCCGGTATGAGCAGTTCTTC
TRBV10-3	TRBJ1-5	TRBD1	-	CAISEDRGESQPQHF	TGTGCCATCAGTGAGGACAGGGGGGAGAGTCAGCCCCAGCATTTT
TRBV14	TRBJ2-1	-	-	CASSQPFRNEGEGNEQFF	TGTGCCAGCAGCCAGCCGTTTCGCAATGAGGGAGAAGGCAATGAGCAGTTCTTC
TRBV6-6	TRBJ2-6	TRBD2	-	CASRGSGGSGANVLTF	TGTGCCAGCAGAGGTAGCGGGGGCTCTGGGGCCAACGTCCTGACTTTC
TRBV7-8	TRBJ2-2	TRBD2	-	CASRRRWTSGRSSGELFF	TGTGCCAGCAGACGCCGATGGACTAGCGGGAGATCGAGTGGGGAGCTGTTTTTT
TRBV29-1	TRBJ1-4	TRBD1	-	CSVEGLGQGATNEKLFF	TGCAGCGTTGAAGGGCTAGGACAGGGGGCTACTAATGAAAAACTGTTTTTT
TRBV6-4	TRBJ2-2	TRBD2	-	CASSEGLRAGELFF	TGTGCCAGCAGTGAGGGACTACGAGCCGGGGAGCTGTTTTTT
TRBV7-8	TRBJ2-1	TRBD2	-	CASSLGGGTSGKYEQFF	TGTGCCAGCAGCTTGGGGGGCGGGACTAGCGGGAAGTATGAGCAGTTCTTC
TRBV18	TRBJ2-1	TRBD1	once	CASSPRDRGLNEQFF	TGTGCCAGCTCACCACGGGACAGGGGGCTCAATGAGCAGTTCTTC
TRBV5-4	TRBJ2-2	TRBD1	-	CASSMDRGSLAGELFF	TGTGCCAGCAGCATGGACAGGGGGTCTTTGGCCGGGGAGCTGTTTTTT
TRBV6-4	TRBJ2-1	-	-	CASSESGAYNEQFF	TGTGCCAGCAGTGAGTCAGGGGCCTACAATGAGCAGTTCTTC
TRBV11-2	TRBJ1-1	TRBD1	-	CASSSGHMNRGSTEAFF	TGTGCCAGCAGCTCGGGACACATGAACAGGGGGAGCACTGAAGCTTTCTTT
TRBV5-6	TRBJ1-2	-	-	CASSLGVSIGAKDGYTF	TGTGCCAGCAGCTTGGGGGTCAGCATTGGGGCTAAGGATGGCTACACCTTC
TRBV11-3	TRBJ2-2	TRBD1	-	CASSPRQGAGELFF	TGTGCCAGCAGCCCCCGACAGGGGGCCGGGGAGCTGTTTTTT
TRBV6-5	TRBJ1-2	TRBD1	-	CASSNPGQGVYGYTF	TGTGCCAGCAGTAACCCGGGACAGGGGGTTTATGGCTACACCTTC
TRBV7-9	TRBJ2-7	TRBD1	-	CASSLGQGGNEQYF	TGTGCCAGCAGCCTCGGACAGGGGGGAAACGAGCAGTACTTC
TRBV28	TRBJ2-6	TRBD1	-	CASSKRTGGLSGANVLTF	TGTGCCAGCAGTAAAAGGACAGGGGGCCTCTCTGGGGCCAACGTCCTGACTTTC
TRBV6-2/TRBV6-3	TRBJ2-1	TRBD2	few	CASSYNRRKLAGGQGNEQFF	TGTGCCAGCAGTTACAACCGTCGGAAACTAGCGGGAGGGCAAGGAAATGAGCAGTTCTTC
TRBV7-2	TRBJ2-7	-	-	CASSLGLFYEQYF	TGTGCCAGCAGCTTAGGCCTATTCTACGAGCAGTACTTC
TRBV4-1	TRBJ1-5	-	-	CASSHLAGVGQPQHF	TGCGCCAGCAGCCACCTAGCAGGGGTGGGCCAGCCCCAGCATTTT
TRBV7-6	TRBJ1-4	TRBD1	-	CASSENPTSAGGGEKLFF	TGTGCCAGCAGCGAAAACCCAACCTCCGCAGGGGGTGGTGAAAAACTGTTTTTT
TRBV27	TRBJ1-6	-	-	CASSFRGDSPLHF	TGTGCCAGCAGTTTCAGGGGAGACTCACCCCTCCACTTT
TRBV6-1	TRBJ2-1	TRBD2	-	CASSDSGRPSYNEQFF	TGTGCCAGCAGTGATAGCGGGAGGCCCTCCTACAATGAGCAGTTCTTC
TRBV7-2	TRBJ2-7	TRBD2	-	CASSSRASGSQYEQYF	TGTGCCAGCAGCTCCCGAGCTAGCGGGAGTCAATACGAGCAGTACTTC
TRBV28	TRBJ2-4	-	-	CASRDSGHGGNIQYF	TGTGCCAGCAGGGACTCGGGACATGGTGGGAACATTCAGTACTTC
TRBV11-2	TRBJ2-7	-	-	CASSLVRETYEQYF	TGTGCCAGCAGCTTAGTTAGGGAGACCTACGAGCAGTACTTC
TRBV3-1/TRBV3-2	TRBJ2-3	TRBD2	-	CASSQYIGTSGYTDTQYF	TGTGCCAGCAGCCAATACATCGGAACTAGCGGATACACAGATACGCAGTATTTT